This T cell receptor (beta chain) was recovered during a study of siplizumab effects on memory and regulatory T cells. Here immunoSEQ multiplex PCR was the method, and the copy in TCRdb shows in-frame clones only, minus some. The sample carries about 100,000 clones, just under 95% recorded once. V was clipped by 3 bases and J by 7 bases, with 12 bases between them. The CDR3 totals 13 residues. The germline gives CDR1 SEHNR, CDR2 FQNEAQ (reference sequence). The sample consisted of non-Treg CD4+ T cells sorted from blood. The chain is built from TRBV7-9 and TRBJ1-2; D may be TRBD1 (6 bases). This clonotype was obtained from a human donor in good health. For the CDR3, the DNA is TGTGCCAGCAGCTTCCCAGGGGATCGTGGCTACACCTTC. Its protein product is CASSFPGDRGYTF.